This T cell receptor beta chain originates from a study of human T cells and chemical hapten exposure. Background on the study: Readings were taken at 6 days from patch tests that had applied 0.01% DPC to the upper back.

The CDR3 loop spans 15 amino acids. Germline CDR1 is SGHRS and CDR2 is YFSETQ. Trimming pared 6 bases from V and 0 bases from J, leaving 14 bases between. Original handling: Between about 23,224 and 700,000 TCRs appeared in each sample, and the median stood at 95,638. TCRdb ran MiXCR on the RACE reads and lists one entry per CDR3 protein. V and J calls and clone size were set by TCRdb, not the authors. In the table there are about 110,000 distinct CDR3 sequences, 12% of which are singletons. Described time point: pre-sensitization, week 0. Treatment in this sample: therapeutic diphenylcyclopropenone sensitization with weekly scalp DPC.

This chain uses TRBV5-1 with TRBJ2-3; no firm D call. This specimen consisted of whole blood, obtained in connection with sensitization to the hapten diphenylcyclopropenone (DPC). The clonotype originates from a woman between 45 and 65 years old with alopecia areata. Some clones in this sample may be carry-over from other donors' samples. CDR3 amino acids: CASNLDVSSTDTQYF. CDR3 sequence (DNA): TGCGCCAGCAACCTGGACGTCTCTAGCACAGATACGCAGTATTTT.